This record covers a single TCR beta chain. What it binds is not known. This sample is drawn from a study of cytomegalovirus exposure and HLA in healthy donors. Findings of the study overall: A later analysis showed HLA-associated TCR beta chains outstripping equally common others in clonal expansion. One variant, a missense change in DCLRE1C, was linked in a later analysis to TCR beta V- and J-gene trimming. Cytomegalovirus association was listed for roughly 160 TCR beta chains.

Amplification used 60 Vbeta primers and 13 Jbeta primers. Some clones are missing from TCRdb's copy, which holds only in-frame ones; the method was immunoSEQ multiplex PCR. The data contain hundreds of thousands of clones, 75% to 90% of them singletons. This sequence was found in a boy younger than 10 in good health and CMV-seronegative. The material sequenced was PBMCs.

DNA for the CDR3: TGTGCCAGCACCTTAGCTACAGATACGCAGTATTTT. Its protein product is CASTLATDTQYF. V and J are TRBV6-6 and TRBJ2-3; unclear D gene. The germline V gene encodes CDR1 MNHNY and CDR2 SVGAGI (reference sequence). The CDR3 totals 12 residues. Trimming removed 7 bases at V and 3 bases at J, with 8 bases between.